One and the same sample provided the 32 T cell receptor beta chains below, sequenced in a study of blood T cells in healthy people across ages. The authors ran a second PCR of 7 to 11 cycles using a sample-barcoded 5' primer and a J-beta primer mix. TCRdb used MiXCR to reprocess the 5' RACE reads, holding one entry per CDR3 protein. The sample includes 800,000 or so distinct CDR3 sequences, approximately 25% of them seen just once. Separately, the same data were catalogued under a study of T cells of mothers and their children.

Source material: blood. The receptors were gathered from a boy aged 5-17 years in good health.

CDR3 in amino acids: CASRDLSGRTPDTQYF. CDR3 coding DNA: TGTGCCAGCAGAGACCTAAGCGGGAGGACCCCAGATACGCAGTATTTT. The rearrangement uses TRBV28 and TRBJ2-3, with TRBD2 matching over 9 bases. V gave up 6 bases and J gave up 4 bases; unmatched junction bases: 11. This CDR3 spans 16 amino acids. CDR1 is MDHEN and CDR2 is SYDVKM in the germline V gene.

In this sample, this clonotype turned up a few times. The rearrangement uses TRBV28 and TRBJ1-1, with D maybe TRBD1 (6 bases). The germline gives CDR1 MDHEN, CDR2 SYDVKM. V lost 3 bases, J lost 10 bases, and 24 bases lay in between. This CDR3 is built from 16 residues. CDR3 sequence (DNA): TGTGCCAGCAGTTTCGGCCTCGGCAGGGGCCAGCTTGGAGCTTTCTTT. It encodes CASSFGLGRGQLGAFF.

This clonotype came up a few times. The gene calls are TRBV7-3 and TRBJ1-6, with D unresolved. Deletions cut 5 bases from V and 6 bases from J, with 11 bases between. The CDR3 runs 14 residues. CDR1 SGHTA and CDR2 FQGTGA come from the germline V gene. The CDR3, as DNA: TGTGCCAGCAGCCACGAGGGAGGTAATTCACCCCTCCACTTT. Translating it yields CASSHEGGNSPLHF.

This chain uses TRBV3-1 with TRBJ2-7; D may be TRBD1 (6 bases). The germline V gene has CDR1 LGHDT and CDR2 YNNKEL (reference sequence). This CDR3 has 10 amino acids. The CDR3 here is CGQVTYEQYF. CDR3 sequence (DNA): TGTGGACAGGTTACCTACGAGCAGTACTTC.

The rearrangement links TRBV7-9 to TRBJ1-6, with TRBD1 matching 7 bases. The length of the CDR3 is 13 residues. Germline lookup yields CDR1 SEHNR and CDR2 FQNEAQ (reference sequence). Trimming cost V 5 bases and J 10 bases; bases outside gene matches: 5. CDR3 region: CASSGTGESPLHF. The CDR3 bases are TGTGCCAGCAGCGGTACAGGGGAATCACCCCTCCACTTT.

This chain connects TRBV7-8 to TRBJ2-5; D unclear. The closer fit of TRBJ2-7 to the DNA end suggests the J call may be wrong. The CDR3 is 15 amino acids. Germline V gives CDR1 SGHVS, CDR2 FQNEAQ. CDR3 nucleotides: TGTGCCAGCAGCACCCGCCCCGGGCAGACCTACGAGCAGTACTTC. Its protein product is CASSTRPGQTYEQYF.

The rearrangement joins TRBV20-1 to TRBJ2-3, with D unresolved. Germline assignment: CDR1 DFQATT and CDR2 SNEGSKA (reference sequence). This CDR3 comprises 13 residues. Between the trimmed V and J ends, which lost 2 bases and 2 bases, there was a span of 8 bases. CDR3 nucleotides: TGCAGTGCTAGATTCGTGAACACAGATACGCAGTATTTT. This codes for CSARFVNTDTQYF.

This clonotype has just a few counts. The CDR3 loop is CASTPGQGIRKLFF. CDR3 bases: TGTGCCAGCACCCCGGGACAAGGGATTAGGAAACTGTTTTTT. V usage is TRBV6-6 and J usage is TRBJ1-4; D perhaps matches TRBD1 (6 bases). Trimming stripped 7 bases from V and 11 bases from J, with 20 bases between. Germline CDR1 reads MNHNY; CDR2 reads SVGAGI (reference sequence). This CDR3 has 14 amino acids.

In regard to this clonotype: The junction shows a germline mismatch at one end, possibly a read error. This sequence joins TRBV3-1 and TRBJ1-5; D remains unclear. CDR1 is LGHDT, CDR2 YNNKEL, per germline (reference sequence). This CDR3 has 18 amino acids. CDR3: CTSSQVGKGGIRGQPQHF. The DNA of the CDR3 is TGTACCAGCAGCCAAGTAGGGAAGGGTGGGATTCGTGGTCAGCCCCAGCATTTT.

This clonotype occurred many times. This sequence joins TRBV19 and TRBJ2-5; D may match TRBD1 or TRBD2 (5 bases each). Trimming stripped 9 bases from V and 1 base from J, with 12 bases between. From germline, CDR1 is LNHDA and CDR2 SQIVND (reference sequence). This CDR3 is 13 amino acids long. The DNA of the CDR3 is TGTGCCAGCACCGAGGGGACCCAAGAGACCCAGTACTTC. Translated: CASTEGTQETQYF.

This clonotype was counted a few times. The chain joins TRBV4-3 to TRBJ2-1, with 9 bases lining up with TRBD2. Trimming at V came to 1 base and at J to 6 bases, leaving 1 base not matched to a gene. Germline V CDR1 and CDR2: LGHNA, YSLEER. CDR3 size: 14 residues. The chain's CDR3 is CASSQGLAANEQFF. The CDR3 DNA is TGCGCCAGCAGCCAAGGACTAGCGGCCAATGAGCAGTTCTTC.

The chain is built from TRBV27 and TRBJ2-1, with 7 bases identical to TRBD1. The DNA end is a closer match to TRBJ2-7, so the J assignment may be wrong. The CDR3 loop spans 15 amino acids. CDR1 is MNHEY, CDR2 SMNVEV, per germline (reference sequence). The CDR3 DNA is TGTGCCAGCAGTTTATTTTCACAGGGGATCTACGAGCAGTACTTC. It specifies CASSLFSQGIYEQYF.

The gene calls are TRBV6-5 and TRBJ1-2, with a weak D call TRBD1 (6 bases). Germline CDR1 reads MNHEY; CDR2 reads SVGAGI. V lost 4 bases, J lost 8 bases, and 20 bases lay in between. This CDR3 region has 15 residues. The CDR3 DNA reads TGTGCCAGCAGTTCCCGACAGGTTTCGCCGGGGGGCTACACCTTC. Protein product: CASSSRQVSPGGYTF.

In DNA, the CDR3 is TGTGCCAGTCGAGGGGCTTTAGTTAAGACTGGGGCCAACGTCCTGACTTTC. Protein: CASRGALVKTGANVLTF. The rearrangement links TRBV7-2 to TRBJ2-6; D tentatively reads TRBD1 or TRBD2 (5 bases each). The V gene lost 9 bases and the J gene lost 2 bases, with 20 bases spanning the gap. The CDR3 spans 17 residues. Per germline, CDR1 SGHTA and CDR2 FQGNSA.

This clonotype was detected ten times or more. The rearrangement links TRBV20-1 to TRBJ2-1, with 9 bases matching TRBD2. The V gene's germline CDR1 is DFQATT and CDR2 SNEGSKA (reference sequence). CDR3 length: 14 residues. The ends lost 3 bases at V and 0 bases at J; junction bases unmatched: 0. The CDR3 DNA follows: TGCAGTGCTAGTAGCGGGAGCTCCTACAATGAGCAGTTCTTC. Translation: CSASSGSSYNEQFF.

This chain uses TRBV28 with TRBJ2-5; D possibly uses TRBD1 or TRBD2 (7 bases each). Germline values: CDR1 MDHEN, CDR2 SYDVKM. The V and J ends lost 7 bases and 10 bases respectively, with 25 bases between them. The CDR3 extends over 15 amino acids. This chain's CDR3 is CASTPGGTLGGSQYF. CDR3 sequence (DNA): TGTGCCAGCACTCCAGGGGGGACCCTCGGGGGGAGCCAGTACTTC.

The CDR3, as DNA: TGTGCCAGCAGTTCCATCCCGGACAGGGTTGAACAAGCTTTCTTT. It yields the protein CASSSIPDRVEQAFF. J is TRBJ1-1 and V is TRBV28, with 8 bases matching TRBD1. V lost 4 bases and J lost 9; bases outside the gene matches: 13. The length of the CDR3 is 15 residues. The germline V gene has CDR1 MDHEN and CDR2 SYDVKM.

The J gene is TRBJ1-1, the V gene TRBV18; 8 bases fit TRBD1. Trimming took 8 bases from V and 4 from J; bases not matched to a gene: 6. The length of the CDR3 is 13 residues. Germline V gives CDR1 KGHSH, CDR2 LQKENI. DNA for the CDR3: TGTGCCAGCCAATTTACAGGGGGCACTGAAGCTTTCTTT. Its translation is CASQFTGGTEAFF.

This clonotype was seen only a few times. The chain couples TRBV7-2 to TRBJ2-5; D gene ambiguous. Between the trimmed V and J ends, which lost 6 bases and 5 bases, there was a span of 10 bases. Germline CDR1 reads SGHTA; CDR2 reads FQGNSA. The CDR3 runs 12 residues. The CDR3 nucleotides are TGTGCCAGCAGAATCCTGGAGGAGACCCAGTACTTC. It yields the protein CASRILEETQYF.

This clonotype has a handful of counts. The CDR3 DNA follows: TGTGCCAGCAGCAAGCTCGGACTAGCGGGAGCACCCGCGGGCAATGAGCAGTTCTTC. It is translated as CASSKLGLAGAPAGNEQFF. V gene TRBV3-1 combines with J gene TRBJ2-1, with 13 bases fitting TRBD2. With V trimmed by 5 bases and J by 6 bases, 16 bases remained unmatched. Germline values: CDR1 LGHDT, CDR2 YNNKEL (reference sequence). The CDR3 is 19 residues long.

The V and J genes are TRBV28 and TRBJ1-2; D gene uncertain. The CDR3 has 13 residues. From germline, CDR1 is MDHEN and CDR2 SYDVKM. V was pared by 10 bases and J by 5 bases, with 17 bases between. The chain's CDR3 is CATYALPSYGYTF. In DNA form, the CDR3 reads TGTGCCACGTACGCACTCCCGTCTTATGGCTACACCTTC.

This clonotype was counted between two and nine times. The chain's CDR3 is CSASISGRREKLFF. CDR3 sequence (DNA): TGCAGCGCCTCCATTAGCGGACGGCGGGAAAAACTGTTTTTT. This chain uses TRBV29-1 with TRBJ1-4; D not resolved. Looked up from germline, CDR1 is SQVTM and CDR2 is ANQGSEA. CDR3 length equals 14 residues. V lost 7 bases to trimming and J lost 8 bases, with 20 bases between them.

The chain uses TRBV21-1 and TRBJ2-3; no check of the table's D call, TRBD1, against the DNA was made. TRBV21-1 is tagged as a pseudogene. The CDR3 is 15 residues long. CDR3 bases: TGTGCCAGCAGTAGCCCCAGGGGGAAGGGAGATACGCAGTATTTT. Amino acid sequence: CASSSPRGKGDTQYF.

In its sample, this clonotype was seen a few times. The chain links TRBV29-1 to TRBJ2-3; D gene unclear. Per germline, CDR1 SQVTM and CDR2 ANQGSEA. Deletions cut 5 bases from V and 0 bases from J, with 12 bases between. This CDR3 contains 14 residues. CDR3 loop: CSVNQVRSTDTQYF. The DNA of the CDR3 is TGCAGCGTTAATCAAGTTAGAAGCACAGATACGCAGTATTTT.

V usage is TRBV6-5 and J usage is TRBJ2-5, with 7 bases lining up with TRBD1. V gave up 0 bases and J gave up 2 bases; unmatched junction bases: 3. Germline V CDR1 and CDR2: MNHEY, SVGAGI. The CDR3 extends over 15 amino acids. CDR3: CASSYSTGWQETQYF. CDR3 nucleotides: TGTGCCAGCAGTTACTCGACAGGGTGGCAAGAGACCCAGTACTTC.

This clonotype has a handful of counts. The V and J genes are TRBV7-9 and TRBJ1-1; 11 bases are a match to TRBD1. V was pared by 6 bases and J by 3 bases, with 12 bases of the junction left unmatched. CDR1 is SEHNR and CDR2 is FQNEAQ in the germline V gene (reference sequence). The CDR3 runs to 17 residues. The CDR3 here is CASRTGTGGSMDTEAFF. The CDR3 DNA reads TGTGCCAGCAGAACCGGGACAGGGGGTAGTATGGACACTGAAGCTTTCTTT.

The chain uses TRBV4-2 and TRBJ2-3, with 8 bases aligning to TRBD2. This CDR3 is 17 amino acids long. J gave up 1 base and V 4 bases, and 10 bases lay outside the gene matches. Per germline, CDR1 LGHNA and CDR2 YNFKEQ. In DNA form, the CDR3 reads TGTGCCAGCAGCCCCCGGCGGGCGGGAGGAGGCACAGATACGCAGTATTTT. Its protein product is CASSPRRAGGGTDTQYF.

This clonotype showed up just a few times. The CDR3 nucleotides are TGTGCCAGCAGTTGGGCCGGTTTGGGGCTAGGCGAGCAGTACTTC. It specifies CASSWAGLGLGEQYF. This sequence joins TRBV27 and TRBJ2-7, with a possible D match to TRBD1 (5 bases). Trimming took 4 bases from V and 6 from J, leaving 19 bases between them. Germline lookup yields CDR1 MNHEY and CDR2 SMNVEV (reference sequence). The CDR3 is 15 amino acids.

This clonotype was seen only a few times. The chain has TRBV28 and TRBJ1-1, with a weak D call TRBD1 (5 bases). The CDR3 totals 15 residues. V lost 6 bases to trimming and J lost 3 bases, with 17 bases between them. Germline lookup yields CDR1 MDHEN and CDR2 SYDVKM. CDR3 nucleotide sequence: TGTGCCAGCAGCCCCGGTAGCGTAGGGGACACTGAAGCTTTCTTT. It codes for CASSPGSVGDTEAFF.

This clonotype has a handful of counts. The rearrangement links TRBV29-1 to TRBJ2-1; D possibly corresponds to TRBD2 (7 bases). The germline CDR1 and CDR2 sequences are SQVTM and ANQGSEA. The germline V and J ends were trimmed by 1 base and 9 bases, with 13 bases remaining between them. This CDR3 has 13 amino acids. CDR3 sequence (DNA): TGCAGCGTTGAAGTGGCGGGGGCGGCTGAGCAGTTCTTC. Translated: CSVEVAGAAEQFF.

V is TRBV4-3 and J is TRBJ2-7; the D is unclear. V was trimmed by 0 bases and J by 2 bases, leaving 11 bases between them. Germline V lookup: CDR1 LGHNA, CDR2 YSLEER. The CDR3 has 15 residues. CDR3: CASSQDRYRTYEQYF. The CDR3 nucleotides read TGCGCCAGCAGCCAAGATAGGTATAGAACCTACGAGCAGTACTTC.

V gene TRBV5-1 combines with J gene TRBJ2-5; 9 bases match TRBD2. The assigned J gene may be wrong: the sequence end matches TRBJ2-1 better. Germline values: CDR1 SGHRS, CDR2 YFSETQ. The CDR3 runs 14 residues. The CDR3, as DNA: TGCGCCAGCAGCGAGGGACTAGCTCACAGTGAGCAGTTCTTC. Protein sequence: CASSEGLAHSEQFF.